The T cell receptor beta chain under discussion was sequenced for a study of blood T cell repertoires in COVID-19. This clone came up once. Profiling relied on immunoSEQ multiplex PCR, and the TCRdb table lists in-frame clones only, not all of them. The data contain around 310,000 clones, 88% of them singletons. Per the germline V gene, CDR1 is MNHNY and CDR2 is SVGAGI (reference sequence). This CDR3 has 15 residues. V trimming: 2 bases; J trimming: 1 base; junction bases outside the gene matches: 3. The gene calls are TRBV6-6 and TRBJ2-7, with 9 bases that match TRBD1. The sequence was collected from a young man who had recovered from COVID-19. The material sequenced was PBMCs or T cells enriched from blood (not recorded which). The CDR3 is CASSYTGQGSYEQYF. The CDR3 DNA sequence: TGTGCCAGCAGTTACACGGGACAGGGTTCCTACGAGCAGTACTTC.